The T cell receptor beta chain described here comes from a study of pediatric ulcerative colitis. Study-wide results and limits: A couple of patients had blood samples with substantially reduced template counts. Acute severe colitis showed lower rectal diversity from clonal expansions.

This CDR3 has 12 amino acids. The V gene's germline CDR1 is MNHNY and CDR2 SVGAGI (reference sequence). Trimming stripped 4 bases from V and 3 bases from J, with 6 bases between. One to two pinch biopsies were taken from the rectum during colonoscopy. Clones were sequenced by immunoSEQ multiplex PCR, and TCRdb holds only the in-frame ones, with some missing. The data show tens of thousands of clones, with about 71% seen just once and 15% to 18% held by the top ten. Turning to this clone: What it binds is unknown.

The sample consisted of gut tissue. The V and J genes are TRBV6-6 and TRBJ1-1; D remains unclear. The receptor comes from a boy between 5 and 17 years old with severe ulcerative colitis. As DNA, the CDR3 is TGTGCCAGCAGTTCCGATTACACTGAAGCTTTCTTT. Its translation is CASSSDYTEAFF.